This is a list of T cell receptor beta chains from one sample in a study of patients and donors after allogeneic stem cell transplantation. One entry per CDR3 protein, called by TCRdb with MiXCR from the RT-PCR reads. The sample yields tens of thousands of distinct CDR3 sequences, 10% to 15% seen once. The sequenced sample was blood, either unsorted or a sorted T cell fraction (not recorded which). These receptors came from a human donor who was either an allogeneic HSCT recipient or a stem cell or donor lymphocyte infusion donor (not recorded which). It is not recorded whose cells these are; they may come from a transplant donor. Each CDR3 is given with its conserved first and last residue. D genes are given only for firm matches. Where a row states a size, it is once, few, many or the class of an expanded clone; other rows omit it.

clone_size,v_call,j_call,d_call,cdr3_nt,cdr3_aa
NA,TRBV20-1,TRBJ1-2,TRBD1,TGCAGTGCTAGAGACGGGGGGACAGCGTCTAACTATGGCTACACCTTC,CSARDGGTASNYGYTF
many,TRBV24-1,TRBJ1-2,NA,TGTGCCACCGCCGGGACGGACGGGTTAAACTATGGCTACACCTTC,CATAGTDGLNYGYTF
many,TRBV7-9,TRBJ1-5,TRBD1,TGTGCCAGCAGCTTTGACGGGACAGTTAGCAATCAGCCCCAGCATTTT,CASSFDGTVSNQPQHF
many,TRBV5-6,TRBJ1-2,TRBD1,TGTGCCAGCAGCAAACGACAGGGGTCTTTCTATGGCTACACCTTC,CASSKRQGSFYGYTF
many,TRBV7-9,TRBJ1-2,TRBD1,TGTGCCAGCAGCGCATCCGGGACAGCAAACTATGGCTACACCTTC,CASSASGTANYGYTF
NA,TRBV5-1,TRBJ2-2,NA,TGCGCCAGCAGCCCCAGTAGCGGAGCGAACACCGGGGAGCTGTTTTTT,CASSPSSGANTGELFF
once,TRBV7-3,TRBJ2-7,NA,TGTGCCAGCAGCTTAAAATGGGTTGACGAGCAGTACTTC,CASSLKWVDEQYF
NA,TRBV29-1,TRBJ2-5,TRBD1,TGCAGCGTACAGGGGGACCAAGAGACCCAGTACTTC,CSVQGDQETQYF
NA,TRBV11-2,TRBJ2-1,NA,TGTGCCAGCAGCTTAGATCTAGGGCTTGAGCAGTTCTTC,CASSLDLGLEQFF
many,TRBV20-1,TRBJ1-6,NA,TGCAGTGCTATACAGCCGGGACTTCCCAGCTCCTATAATTCACCCCTCCACTTT,CSAIQPGLPSSYNSPLHF
few,TRBV6-5,TRBJ2-1,TRBD2,TGTGCCAGCAGTCTTTTGACTAGCACCTACAATGAGCAGTTCTTC,CASSLLTSTYNEQFF
few,TRBV6-1,TRBJ2-7,NA,TGTGCCAGCAGCGAAGGTCGAACGCTATACGAGCAGTACTTC,CASSEGRTLYEQYF
NA,TRBV11-2,TRBJ2-1,TRBD2,TGTGCCAGCAGCTTTGCCAGGACTAGCGTGGCGGGTGGGAGATCCTACAATGAGCAGTTCTTC,CASSFARTSVAGGRSYNEQFF
many,TRBV7-2,TRBJ1-5,NA,TGTGCCAGCAGCTTAGGGTTCTCAAAGGGAAGGTCAGGGCCCCAGCATTTT,CASSLGFSKGRSGPQHF
once,TRBV5-1,TRBJ2-6,NA,TGCGCCAGCAGTTCGGGCGAATCTGGGGCCAACGTCCTGACTTTC,CASSSGESGANVLTF
medium-sized,TRBV5-1,TRBJ1-1,NA,TGCGCCAGCAGCTTGGACAACACTGAAGCTTTCTTT,CASSLDNTEAFF
NA,TRBV12-3/TRBV12-4,TRBJ1-2,TRBD1,TGTGCCAGCAGTTTAGCTTTAGGGGGCGCCTATGGCTACACCTTC,CASSLALGGAYGYTF
few,TRBV25-1,TRBJ1-5,NA,TGTGCCAGCAGTGAATCCTTAGGGAATCAGCCCCAGCATTTT,CASSESLGNQPQHF
NA,TRBV5-1,TRBJ2-3,TRBD1,TGCGCCAGCAGCGGTTGGGACAGGGGGCCACCAGATACGCAGTATTTT,CASSGWDRGPPDTQYF
few,TRBV21-1,TRBJ2-1,NA,TGTGCCAGCACAGATAATGAGGTGTACGGGACTAGCGGGCTGAATGAGCAGTTCTTC,CASTDNEVYGTSGLNEQFF
NA,TRBV29-1,TRBJ1-1,TRBD1,TGCAGCCCCCACCGGGACAGCGGCACTGAAGCTTTCTTT,CSPHRDSGTEAFF
many,TRBV7-8,TRBJ1-1,TRBD1,TGTGCCAGCAGCTTCCCCAGGGGGCAGATGAACACTGAAGCTTTCTTT,CASSFPRGQMNTEAFF
few,TRBV10-3,TRBJ2-1,NA,TGTGCCATCAGTGTCTTCGCCGGGACTCCTAACAATGAGCAGTTCTTC,CAISVFAGTPNNEQFF
NA,TRBV5-1,TRBJ2-3,TRBD2,TGCGCCAGCAGCTTGGCGGGCAGGCTAGCGGGGCGCACTAGCACAGATACGCAGTATTTT,CASSLAGRLAGRTSTDTQYF
NA,TRBV14,TRBJ1-6,NA,TGTGCCAGCAGCCATAGCAACAGGCGAGGGGACTATAATTCACCCCTCCACTTT,CASSHSNRRGDYNSPLHF
NA,TRBV29-1,TRBJ1-5,NA,TGCAGCGTTGGAGGCGCTCGCAATCAGCCCCAGCATTTT,CSVGGARNQPQHF
many,TRBV25-1,TRBJ2-3,NA,TGTGCCAGCAGTGAATTGAGACAGGCTAGCACAGATACGCAGTATTTT,CASSELRQASTDTQYF
many,TRBV12-3/TRBV12-4,TRBJ2-2,NA,TGTGCCAGCAGTTCGGACGTTACCGGGGAGCTGTTTTTT,CASSSDVTGELFF
NA,TRBV29-1,TRBJ2-7,TRBD1,TGCAGCGTAACGGGACAGGGGGTCCACGAGCAGTACTTC,CSVTGQGVHEQYF
NA,TRBV20-1,TRBJ2-7,NA,TGCAGTGCTACCGGGACCGAATTCTACGAGCAGTACTTC,CSATGTEFYEQYF
NA,TRBV4-2,TRBJ2-3,NA,TGTGCCAGCAGCCAATTCACAGATACGCAGTATTTT,CASSQFTDTQYF
many,TRBV6-5,TRBJ2-1,TRBD2,TGTGCCAGCAGCGCTTGGACTAGCGAATCCTACAATGAGCAGTTCTTC,CASSAWTSESYNEQFF
NA,TRBV6-6,TRBJ2-1,NA,TGTGCCAGCAGTTACTCGTTTAATGAGCAGTTCTTC,CASSYSFNEQFF
few,TRBV6-2/TRBV6-3,TRBJ1-2,NA,TGTGCCAGCAGTACAGCGAGCTATGGCTACACCTTC,CASSTASYGYTF